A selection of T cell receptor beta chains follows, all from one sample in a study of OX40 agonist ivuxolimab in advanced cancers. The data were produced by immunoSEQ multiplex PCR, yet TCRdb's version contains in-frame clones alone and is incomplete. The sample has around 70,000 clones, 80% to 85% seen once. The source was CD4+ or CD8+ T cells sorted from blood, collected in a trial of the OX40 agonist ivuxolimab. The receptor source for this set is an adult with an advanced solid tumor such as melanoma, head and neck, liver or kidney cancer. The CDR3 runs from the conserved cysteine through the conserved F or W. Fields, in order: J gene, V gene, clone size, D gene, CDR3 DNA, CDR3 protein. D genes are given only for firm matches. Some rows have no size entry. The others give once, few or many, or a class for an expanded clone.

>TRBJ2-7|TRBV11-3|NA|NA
TGTGCCAGCAGCTTAGAAGGTTTGGGGTACGAGCAGTACTTC
CASSLEGLGYEQYF
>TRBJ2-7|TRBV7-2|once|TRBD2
TGTGCCAGCAGCGATCCGACTAGCGGGAGGGCCTACGAGCAGTACTTC
CASSDPTSGRAYEQYF
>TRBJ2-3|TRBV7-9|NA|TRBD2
TGTGCCAGCAGCCCCCGTTTAGAGGGACTAAACACAGATACGCAGTATTTT
CASSPRLEGLNTDTQYF
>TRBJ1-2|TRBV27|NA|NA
TGTGCCAGCAGTTTAGGGAGAGGACTGAACTATGGCTACACCTTC
CASSLGRGLNYGYTF
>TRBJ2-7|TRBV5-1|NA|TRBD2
TGCGCCAGCAGCTCCGGGACTAGCGGTAGCGAGCAGTACTTC
CASSSGTSGSEQYF
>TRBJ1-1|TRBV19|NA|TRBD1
TGTGCCAGTAACTTAGGGAGGACAGGAGGTGAAGCTTTCTTT
CASNLGRTGGEAFF
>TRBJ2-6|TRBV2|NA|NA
TGTGCCAGCAGGCCGACAGGCTCTGGGGCCAACGTCCTGACTTTC
CASRPTGSGANVLTF
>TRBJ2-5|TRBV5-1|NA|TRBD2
TGCGCCAGCAGCTCGACTAGCGGGGGGTCCCAAGAGACCCAGTACTTC
CASSSTSGGSQETQYF
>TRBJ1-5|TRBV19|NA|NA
TGTGCCAGTATCCATCAGCCCCAGCATTTT
CASIHQPQHF
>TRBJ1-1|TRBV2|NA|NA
TGTGCCAGCAAACAGGGAATTGAAGCTTTCTTT
CASKQGIEAFF
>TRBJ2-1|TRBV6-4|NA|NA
TGTGCCAGCAGTCTCGACAGTAACTCCTACAATGAGCAGTTCTTC
CASSLDSNSYNEQFF
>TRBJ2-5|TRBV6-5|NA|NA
TGTGCCAGCAGTTACTCGCGACGGGAAGAGACCCAGTACTTC
CASSYSRREETQYF
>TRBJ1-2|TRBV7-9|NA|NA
TGTGCCAGCAGCTTCGGGGGAACAGGGCCTACCTTTAACTATGGCTACACCTTC
CASSFGGTGPTFNYGYTF
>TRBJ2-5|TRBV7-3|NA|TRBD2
TGTGCCAGCAGCTTAACGTCGAGGGGTAGCGGGCACCAAGAGACCCAGTACTTC
CASSLTSRGSGHQETQYF
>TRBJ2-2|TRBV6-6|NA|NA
TGTGCCAGCAGTTACTCCCGGGACACCGGGGAGCTGTTTTTT
CASSYSRDTGELFF
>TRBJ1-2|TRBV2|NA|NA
TGTGCCAGCAGTGAACTTGGCTATGGCTACACCTTC
CASSELGYGYTF
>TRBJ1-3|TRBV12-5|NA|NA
TGTGCTAGTGCGCGGGGGTCTGGAAACACCATATATTTT
CASARGSGNTIYF
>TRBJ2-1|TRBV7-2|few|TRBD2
TGTGCCAGCAGCTTAGCTAGCGGGGGGGCCAGAGAGCAGTTCTTC
CASSLASGGAREQFF
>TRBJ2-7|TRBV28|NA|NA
TGTGCCAGCAGTTTACAGAGATACGAGCAGTACTTC
CASSLQRYEQYF
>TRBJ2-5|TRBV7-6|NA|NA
TGTGCCAGCAGCGCCCTTCCCCAAGAGACCCAGTACTTC
CASSALPQETQYF
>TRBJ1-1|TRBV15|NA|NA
TGTGCCACCAGCAGATTGGGGGAGACTGAAGCTTTCTTT
CATSRLGETEAFF
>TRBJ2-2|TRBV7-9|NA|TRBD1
TGTGCCAGCAGCTATCCGGGACAGGGTTTAACCGGGGAGCTGTTTTTT
CASSYPGQGLTGELFF
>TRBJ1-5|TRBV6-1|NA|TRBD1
TGTGCCAGCAGTGATTCGGTCACAGGGGATATAAGCAATCAGCCCCAGCATTTT
CASSDSVTGDISNQPQHF
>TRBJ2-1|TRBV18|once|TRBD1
TGTGCCAGCTCACCCGACAGGGGAGGTGAGCAGTTCTTC
CASSPDRGGEQFF
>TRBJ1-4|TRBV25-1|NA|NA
TGTGCCAGCAGTGGCGCGGAAAAACTGTTTTTT
CASSGAEKLFF
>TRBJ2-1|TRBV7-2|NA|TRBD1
TGTGCCAGCAGCTTAGGGGACAGCGATGAGCAGTTCTTC
CASSLGDSDEQFF
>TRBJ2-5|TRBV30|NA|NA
TGTGCCTGGAACGCGGGGGCGGGGGAGACCCAGTACTTC
CAWNAGAGETQYF
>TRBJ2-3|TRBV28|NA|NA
TGTGCCAGCAGTCCCCTGGCGCCCCCGGATACGCAGTATTTT
CASSPLAPPDTQYF
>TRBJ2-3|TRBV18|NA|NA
TGTGCCAGCTCCCACGGGGAGATAGATACGCAGTATTTT
CASSHGEIDTQYF
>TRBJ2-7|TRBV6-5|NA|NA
TGTGCCAGCAGTTACGAGGGAAACAAAATCTACGAGCAGTACTTC
CASSYEGNKIYEQYF
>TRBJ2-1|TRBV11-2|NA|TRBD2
TGTGCCAGCAGCTTAGAGACGAGCGGGAGCCAGGAGCAGTTCTTC
CASSLETSGSQEQFF
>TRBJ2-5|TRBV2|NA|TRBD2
TGTGCCAGCAGTGGGGGACTAGCGGGAGGACAGGAGACCCAGTACTTC
CASSGGLAGGQETQYF
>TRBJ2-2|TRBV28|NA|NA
TGTGCCAGCAGTTTTTTTTCAGACCTGAACACCGGGGAGCTGTTTTTT
CASSFFSDLNTGELFF